This T cell receptor beta chain is from a study of blood T cells in healthy people across ages (dated by TCRdb to between 2014 and 2017). With respect to the entire study: In model experiments, roughly one uniquely barcoded TCR beta cDNA molecule per two T cells was captured by template switching. The study measured age-related changes in TCR beta repertoire diversity using deep sequencing normalized with unique cDNA molecular identifiers. The donors were split into four age groups: young (average about 16 years), middle-aged (around 37), aged (over 55) and long-lived (under 85). To avoid experimental bias, donors of different ages were distributed randomly across sequencing lanes. Using the same blood draw, the study looked at two additional independent replicas of 1 million unique cDNA reads for two donors, one aged 18 to 30 and the other aged 80 or older.

Details on this clonotype: Its antigen specificity is not known. One base away there is no much larger clone; base qualities are not given.

The CDR3, from cysteine to phenylalanine, totals 14 residues. The CDR3 DNA has 42 bases and is translated from base 1. Trimming costs V 4 bases and J 2 bases, and their ends lie 10 bases apart. Via the germline V gene, CDR1 is MGHRA and CDR2 YSYEKL. Donors were 39 systemically healthy Caucasian individuals from Russia aged roughly 6 to 100 years. Each donor gave about 9.7 milliliters of peripheral blood, drawn into EDTA-treated Vacutainer tubes. Ficoll-Paque density-gradient centrifugation was used to isolate PBMCs, with at least 6.5 million per sample. Trizol reagent was used to extract total RNA from the PBMCs, yielding at least 6 micrograms per sample. For every donor, an aliquot of PBMCs went through flow cytometry to measure the percentages of naive CD45RAhigh/CD27high T cells. Overall study outcomes, separate from this receptor: Estimates of total diversity based on one million sequenced T cells were considered lower bounds and underestimates. As age increased, observed TCR beta diversity per million T cells dropped in a roughly linear way, and a significant reduction was already evident by age 40. There was a strong correlation between observed TCR beta diversity and the percentage of naive T cells measured by flow cytometry. Because donor CMV infection status was unknown, age-related changes in expanded clonotypes were potentially confounded. Since profiling was done on bulk unsorted PBMCs, naive and antigen-experienced compartments could not be conclusively compared. Compared with the aged group, more naive CD4+ T cells, fewer expanded clones and increased TCR diversity were shown by the long-lived group, suggesting age selection.

Receptors were amplified or captured by 5' RACE. TCRdb shows the sequencer as Illumina HiSeq 2500. A second about 6 to 11 cycle PCR used a sample-barcoded 5' primer and a J-beta primer mix. A template-switch 5' adaptor carrying 12 random nucleotides introduced a unique molecular identifier onto each TCR beta cDNA molecule. Each sample yielded at least 2.5 million CDR3-containing paired-end reads. First-strand cDNA was synthesized from all RNA with the Mint cDNA synthesis kit, primed by a TRBC-specific oligonucleotide. After uracil-DNA glycosylase treatment, a first 18-cycle PCR used universal primers M1SS and BC2_uni_R on all cDNA. Turning to the authors' computational methods: Normalization of each sample was performed by random selection of 1 million high-quality reads, each carrying a distinct molecular identifier. Instead of being binned into consensus sequences, reads that shared molecular identifiers were thrown out. MiTCR, set to a Q25 quality threshold and the strictest error-elimination algorithm, was used for CDR3 identification, clonotype clustering and error correction. A nonparametric unseen species model with Euler transformation was used to estimate a lower bound on total TCR beta diversity. The public reads were quality trimmed at Q25 with fastp and then assembled into clones with MiXCR by TCRdb, keeping productive beta chains. All rows with the same CDR3 protein become a single entry with the most common DNA and genes. TCRdb assigned the V and J calls; the authors' analysis was not used. The sample table records approximately 1.5 million distinct CDR3 sequences; about 31% of these occur just once. Around 10% of the sample rests with the top ten.

Sequenced: blood. This clonotype was obtained from a young woman in good health. The receptor chain draws on TRBV4-1 and TRBJ2-3; the D segment is perhaps TRBD1 or TRBD2, each sharing 5 matched bases. The DNA sequence reads TGCGCCAGCAGCCCCGGGGCCAACACAGATACGCAGTATTTT. It translates as CASSPGANTDTQYF.